This T cell receptor beta chain was retrieved from a study of CD8 T cells in ankylosing spondylitis. TCRdb recomputed calls from the 5' RACE reads with MiXCR, one row per CDR3 protein. Here the sample spans over 450,000 distinct CDR3 sequences, about 13% being singletons. In this sample, this clonotype turned up a few times. The antigen is unknown. V lost 0 bases to trimming and J lost 5 bases, with 16 bases between them. CDR3 size: 16 residues. From germline, CDR1 is GTSNPN and CDR2 SVGIG (reference sequence). The study, taken as a whole, reports: Previously reported in reactive arthritis synovial fluid and blood were some of the motif variants. Roughly eight highly homologous variants made up a TCR beta motif that seemed to typify ankylosing spondylitis blood. Matched ankylosing spondylitis synovial fluid reportedly contained a significantly enriched population of disease-linked clones.

V and J are TRBV30 and TRBJ2-2; D is perhaps TRBD2 (6 bases). Sequencing was carried out using blood, either unsorted or a sorted T cell fraction (not recorded which). This clonotype was obtained from a male donor with ankylosing spondylitis. This chain's CDR3 is CAWSVMREDLTGELFF. The DNA for the CDR3 is TGTGCCTGGAGTGTTATGAGGGAGGATCTTACCGGGGAGCTGTTTTTT.